This T cell receptor (beta chain) is drawn from a study of CD4+ T cells in melanoma. Looked up from germline, CDR1 is SGHNT and CDR2 is YYREEE (reference sequence). This CDR3 contains 14 residues. J lost 7 bases, V lost 4 bases, and 4 bases had no gene match. General study points: Diverse differentiation states were reported for melanoma neoantigen-specific CD4+ T cells. A reported correlation linked neoantigen-specific CD4+ T cells to CD8+, macrophage and B cell function.

Clones were sequenced by immunoSEQ multiplex PCR, and TCRdb holds only the in-frame ones, with some missing. The sample includes around 100,000 clones, roughly 90% seen only once; the top ten take roughly 3.3%. Regarding this clone: Antigen: not known.

The TCR sequence derives from a human donor with melanoma. The sample was peripheral blood. The chain carries TRBV5-4 and TRBJ1-4; TRBD1 agrees at 10 bases. The CDR3: CASSTRTGGEKLFF. The CDR3 bases are TGTGCCAGCAGCACTCGGACAGGGGGTGAAAAACTGTTTTTT.